The 25 T cell receptor beta chains in this list originate from one sample, sequenced in a study of T-cell reconstitution after alpha-beta-depleted transplantation in children. The library targeted TCRbeta and was prepared with unique molecular identifiers. MiXCR, applied by TCRdb to the PCR reads, yields one record per CDR3 protein. The repertoire holds 350,000 to 400,000 distinct CDR3 sequences, about a fifth seen once, with about 3.8% in the top ten. The material sequenced was PBMCs from the stem cell graft donor, taken from the stem cell graft. The receptors here all came from a human donor who donated a stem cell graft to a child with acute myeloid leukemia.

This clonotype was counted a few times. V is TRBV5-1 and J is TRBJ2-7, with 10 positions matching TRBD1. V shed 8 bases, J shed 2 bases, and the junction held 4 bases outside the gene matches. Germline CDR1 reads SGHRS; CDR2 reads YFSETQ. The CDR3 loop spans 13 amino acids. DNA for the CDR3: TGCGCCAGTTGGGACAGGGGTCCCTACGAGCAGTACTTC. As protein: CASWDRGPYEQYF.

This clonotype was found many times. The J gene is TRBJ1-1, the V gene TRBV12-3 or TRBV12-4, with no clear D. Trimming removed 5 bases from V and 2 bases from J, with 9 bases in between. The CDR3 length is 13 residues. DNA for the CDR3: TGTGCCAGCAGTGGAGGAGGAAACACTGAAGCTTTCTTT. The encoded protein is CASSGGGNTEAFF.

This clonotype showed up just a few times. The CDR3 protein is CASSFGRDAGNTEAFF. For the CDR3, the DNA is TGTGCCAGCAGTTTCGGAAGGGACGCGGGGAACACTGAAGCTTTCTTT. The V gene is TRBV6-5, the J gene TRBJ1-1, with D perhaps TRBD1 (5 bases). V gave up 4 bases and J gave up 1 base, with 16 bases separating them. The CDR3 contains 16 residues. Germline loops: CDR1 MNHEY, CDR2 SVGAGI.

V is TRBV11-1 and J is TRBJ2-3; tentatively, D is TRBD2 (5 bases). Germline lookup yields CDR1 SGHAT and CDR2 FQDESV (reference sequence). Trimming took 5 bases from V and 0 from J, leaving 21 bases between them. CDR3 size: 18 residues. The CDR3 is CASSQDSTRFRSTDTQYF. Here the CDR3 DNA reads TGTGCCAGCAGCCAGGACTCGACCCGCTTTAGGAGCACAGATACGCAGTATTTT.

This clonotype was found a few times. The rearrangement joins TRBV20-1 to TRBJ2-1; D gene uncertain. In germline, CDR1 is DFQATT, CDR2 SNEGSKA (reference sequence). The CDR3 sequence is 13 residues long. Trimming cost V 3 bases and J 2 bases, with 8 bases left between them. In DNA, the CDR3 is TGCAGTGCTAGCGGCAGGACCTACAATGAGCAGTTCTTC. Translation gives CSASGRTYNEQFF.

This clonotype came up a few times. This sequence joins TRBV7-2 and TRBJ2-5; the D is unclear. V gave up 5 bases and J gave up 0 bases, with 4 bases separating them. This CDR3 is built from 12 residues. CDR1 is SGHTA, CDR2 FQGNSA, per germline. CDR3 in DNA: TGTGCCAGCAGCCAGTACCAAGAGACCCAGTACTTC. Its translation: CASSQYQETQYF.

V usage is TRBV20-1 and J usage is TRBJ2-3; TRBD1 agrees at 8 bases. CDR1 is DFQATT, CDR2 SNEGSKA, per germline (reference sequence). After removal of 0 bases from V and 6 bases from J, the junction contained 14 bases not matched to a gene. This CDR3 comprises 17 residues. As DNA, the CDR3 is TGCAGTGCTAGAGATATTAGGACAGGGCGGACAGGCGATACGCAGTATTTT. Its translation: CSARDIRTGRTGDTQYF.

This chain joins TRBV4-2 and TRBJ2-7, with D perhaps TRBD2 (6 bases). Trimming shortened V by 1 base and J by 3 bases, and 7 bases separated the two germline ends. The CDR3 runs to 13 residues. Germline lookup yields CDR1 LGHNA and CDR2 YNFKEQ. The CDR3 DNA reads as TGTGCCAGCAGCCAAGCGGGGGACTACGAGCAGTACTTC. Protein sequence: CASSQAGDYEQYF.

The table lists this clonotype with a few counts. The J gene is TRBJ1-5, the V gene TRBV28, with TRBD1 matching 8 bases. V was pared by 6 bases and J by 0 bases, with 7 bases of the junction left unmatched. This CDR3 has 16 amino acids. In germline, CDR1 is MDHEN, CDR2 SYDVKM. DNA of the CDR3: TGTGCCAGCAGCCGCGGACAGGGACTTAGCAATCAGCCCCAGCATTTT. Translation: CASSRGQGLSNQPQHF.

This chain uses TRBV3-1 with TRBJ2-7, with 12 positions matching TRBD2. The trim removed 4 bases at V and 3 bases at J, leaving 4 bases unmatched. This CDR3 contains 15 residues. Per germline, CDR1 LGHDT and CDR2 YNNKEL (reference sequence). The DNA of the CDR3 is TGTGCCAGCAGCCCACTAGCGGGAGGTTTCTACGAGCAGTACTTC. The encoded protein is CASSPLAGGFYEQYF.

The table lists this clonotype with a few counts. The V and J genes are TRBV15 and TRBJ1-5; TRBD1 matches 7 bases. The length of the CDR3 is 17 residues. V lost 0 bases and J lost 0; bases outside the gene matches: 5. Germline V gives CDR1 LNHNV, CDR2 YYDKDF (reference sequence). CDR3 sequence: CATSRDYRGYSNQPQHF. CDR3 DNA sequence: TGTGCCACCAGCAGAGATTACAGGGGCTATAGCAATCAGCCCCAGCATTTT.

This clonotype has just a few counts. The V and J genes are TRBV20-1 and TRBJ2-3; no clear D. The CDR3 has 13 residues. The V gene lost 5 bases and the J gene lost 2 bases, with 11 bases spanning the gap. CDR1 DFQATT and CDR2 SNEGSKA come from the germline V gene (reference sequence). The CDR3 bases are TGCAGTGCTCCCAAGCAGGCCACAGATACGCAGTATTTT. Translating it yields CSAPKQATDTQYF.

The J gene is TRBJ2-7, the V gene TRBV29-1, with 7 nucleotides matching TRBD2. Germline CDR1 and CDR2: SQVTM and ANQGSEA. V lost 1 base, J lost 6 bases, and 9 bases stayed unmatched. CDR3 length: 14 amino acids. The CDR3 bases are TGCAGCGTTGAAGGGGCGGAGGGAGGGTTCGAGCAGTACTTC. This codes for CSVEGAEGGFEQYF.

This clonotype was picked up many times. The J gene is TRBJ2-7, the V gene TRBV7-3; the D call may be TRBD1 or TRBD2 (5 bases each). This CDR3 has 13 residues. The V gene lost 0 bases and the J gene lost 5 bases, with 8 bases spanning the gap. CDR1 and CDR2 (germline): SGHTA, FQGTGA. CDR3 region: CASSLTGVHEQYF. CDR3 DNA: TGTGCCAGCAGCTTAACGGGGGTCCACGAGCAGTACTTC.

V usage is TRBV6-5 and J usage is TRBJ1-1; perhaps TRBD1 as D (6 bases). The length of the CDR3 is 15 residues. The germline V gene has CDR1 MNHEY and CDR2 SVGAGI. Trimming removed 7 bases from V and 11 bases from J, with 26 bases in between. The CDR3 DNA sequence: TGTGCCAGCATCCCCTCGGGGGGGGCCTTCTTACCCGCTTTCTTT. Amino acids: CASIPSGGAFLPAFF.

V and J are TRBV5-1 and TRBJ2-1; 12 bases fit TRBD2. This CDR3 is built from 14 residues. The V gene end was trimmed by 4 bases and the J gene end by 9 bases; junction bases not matched to a gene: 5. From germline, CDR1 is SGHRS and CDR2 YFSETQ. Written as DNA, the CDR3 is TGCGCCAGCAGCCTGACTAGCGGGAGTGCTGAGCAGTTCTTC. Amino acids: CASSLTSGSAEQFF. Together with reference TRBV5-1 and TRBJ2-1, the CDR3 gives the full variable domain: KAGVTQTPRYLIKTRGQQVTLSCSPISGHRSVSWYQQTPGQGLQFLFEYFSETQRNKGNFPGRFSGRQFSNSRSEMNVSTLELGDSALYLCASSLTSGSAEQFFGPGTRLTVL.

At least ten counts were recorded for this clonotype. This rearrangement joins TRBV20-1 to TRBJ2-7; D remains unclear. The CDR3 runs to 12 residues. The V end lost 5 bases, the J end lost 3 bases, and 11 bases lay between the germline ends. In germline, CDR1 is DFQATT, CDR2 SNEGSKA (reference sequence). CDR3 in DNA: TGCAGTGCTCCTCAAATAATCTACGAGCAGTACTTC. Its translation: CSAPQIIYEQYF.

The chain joins TRBV12-3 or TRBV12-4 to TRBJ1-6, with a tentative D call TRBD1 (5 bases). Trimming left V 7 bases short and J 9 bases short, with 16 bases between. CDR3 size: 14 residues. The DNA for the CDR3 is TGTGCCAGCACCACGGGGGTGACCGGTTCACCCCTCCACTTT. This encodes CASTTGVTGSPLHF.

This clonotype has more than one count but fewer than ten. The rearrangement links TRBV7-8 to TRBJ2-5; TRBD2 aligns across 13 bases. The germline V gene encodes CDR1 SGHVS and CDR2 FQNEAQ. V was clipped by 3 bases and J by 0 bases; unmatched bases: 1. The CDR3 totals 16 residues. The CDR3 protein is CASSLGTSGNQETQYF. The CDR3, as DNA: TGTGCCAGCAGCTTGGGGACTAGCGGGAACCAAGAGACCCAGTACTTC.

This clonotype was seen a handful of times. The rearrangement joins TRBV20-1 to TRBJ2-3, with a weak D call TRBD1 (6 bases). This CDR3 spans 11 amino acids. In germline, CDR1 is DFQATT, CDR2 SNEGSKA (reference sequence). The V end lost 6 bases, the J end lost 9 bases, and 13 bases lay between the germline ends. In DNA form, the CDR3 reads TGCAGTGCCAACAGGGTAGACACGCAGTATTTT. Its translation: CSANRVDTQYF.

The genes are TRBV7-8 and TRBJ2-7; D remains unclear. Deletions cut 3 bases from V and 0 bases from J, with 9 bases between. This CDR3 has 14 amino acids. CDR1 is SGHVS, CDR2 FQNEAQ, per germline. CDR3 region: CASSLSRSSYEQYF. CDR3 bases: TGTGCCAGCAGCTTGTCCAGGAGCTCCTACGAGCAGTACTTC.

This chain connects TRBV5-1 to TRBJ2-7; 11 bases are a match to TRBD2. The germline V gene encodes CDR1 SGHRS and CDR2 YFSETQ. V shed 4 bases, J shed 5 bases, and the junction held 8 bases outside the gene matches. The CDR3 consists of 15 residues. The CDR3, as DNA: TGCGCCAGCAGCCCGCGAACTAGCGGGAGTGACGAGCAGTACTTC. It encodes CASSPRTSGSDEQYF.

V gene TRBV5-1 combines with J gene TRBJ2-7, with 9 bases matching TRBD2. The CDR3 loop spans 17 amino acids. J gave up 4 bases and V 0 bases, and 11 bases lay outside the gene matches. Germline loops: CDR1 SGHRS, CDR2 YFSETQ. Here the CDR3 DNA reads TGCGCCAGCAGCTTGGAATTAGCGGGAGTGTCGGAGTACGAGCAGTACTTC. Its protein is CASSLELAGVSEYEQYF.

The sample holds many counts of this clonotype. The chain carries TRBV7-9 and TRBJ2-3; D is ambiguous. V was shortened by 5 bases and J by 2 bases, with 17 bases between the two germline ends. The germline CDR1 and CDR2 sequences are SEHNR and FQNEAQ (reference sequence). This CDR3 has 16 amino acids. The CDR3: CASSPPLVPDTDTQYF. CDR3 DNA: TGTGCCAGCAGCCCTCCCCTTGTGCCCGACACAGATACGCAGTATTTT. Using reference TRBV7-9 and TRBJ2-3 for the parts outside the CDR3, the full variable domain is DTGVSQNPRHKITKRGQNVTFRCDPISEHNRLYWYRQTLGQGPEFLTYFQNEAQLEKSRLLSDRFSAERPKGSFSTLEIQRTEQGDSAMYLCASSPPLVPDTDTQYFGPGTRLTVL.

The chain couples TRBV28 to TRBJ2-7, with 8 bases lining up with TRBD1. Trimming at V came to 4 bases and at J to 2 bases, leaving 4 bases not matched to a gene. The germline gives CDR1 MDHEN, CDR2 SYDVKM. The CDR3 runs to 14 residues. This chain's CDR3 is CASSSGQDPYEQYF. In DNA form, the CDR3 reads TGTGCCAGCAGTTCGGGACAGGATCCCTACGAGCAGTACTTC. The entire variable domain, with the rest obtained from reference TRBV28 and TRBJ2-7, is as follows: DVKVTQSSRYLVKRTGEKVFLECVQDMDHENMFWYRQDPGLGLRLIYFSYDVKMKEKGDIPEGYSVSREKKERFSLILESASTNQTSMYLCASSSGQDPYEQYFGPGTRLTVT.